The T cell receptor beta chain under discussion was sequenced for a study of blood T cell repertoires in COVID-19. Study in general: Collection of acute and convalescent COVID-19 samples took place in the United States, Italy and Spain. Sources were T cells, B-cell-depleted T cells, or PBMCs; the material itself was cDNA or gDNA.

As handled by the study authors: Amplification from reference gene primers served as the basis for estimated nucleated cell counts. Sequencing used immunoSEQ multiplex PCR; TCRdb keeps in-frame clones, though not all of them. V, J and clone size derive from that table, while D and trimming were established from the DNA sequence. The repertoire consists of over 150,000 clones, with approximately 87% occurring once and the leading ten covering about a tenth. There are 13 residues in the CDR3. V shed 6 bases and J shed 0 bases, with 9 bases lying between them. Germline CDR1 reads SGHVS; CDR2 reads FQNEAQ. Seattle enrolled patients during active infection and tracked them longitudinally.

This TCR was recovered from an older woman with COVID-19, enrolled during active disease. The V call is TRBV7-8, the J call TRBJ2-7, with a possible D match to TRBD1 (5 bases). The specimen sequenced was peripheral blood. The CDR3 DNA follows: TGTGCCAGCAGGTGGGGCAGCTCCTACGAGCAGTACTTC. It encodes CASRWGSSYEQYF.